Shown below are 20 T cell receptor beta chains from a single sample sequenced in a study of PD-1 blockade in mismatch repair-deficient tumors. Generated by immunoSEQ multiplex PCR, the TCRdb table keeps only in-frame clones and is missing some. The repertoire holds about 51,000 clones, over 70% seen once, with 6.5% to 9% in the top ten. This material consisted of peripheral blood, taken more than 19 weeks after starting pembrolizumab. Source of these receptors: an adult with mismatch repair-deficient cancer.

By share, this clone counts as medium-sized. The rearrangement links TRBV19 to TRBJ2-7; 9 bases are shared with TRBD1. The junction had 12 bases not matched to a gene; V was cut back by 6 bases and J by 6 bases. Per the germline V gene, CDR1 is LNHDA and CDR2 is SQIVND (reference sequence). The CDR3 length is 15 residues. CDR3 DNA: TGTGCCAGTAGCACTACCTCACAGGGGGCCAGCGAGCAGTACTTC. Translation gives CASSTTSQGASEQYF.

This chain joins TRBV21-1 and TRBJ2-3; the table's D call, TRBD1, has no DNA check behind it. TRBV21-1 is recorded as a pseudogene. The CDR3 is made up of 16 amino acids. The CDR3 region is CASSLSALIFTDTQYF. CDR3 coding DNA: TGTGCCAGCAGCCTCAGTGCCCTTATTTTCACAGATACGCAGTATTTT.

The V gene is TRBV5-1, the J gene TRBJ1-1; D gene unclear. This CDR3 comprises 14 residues. Trimming removed 4 bases at V and 0 bases at J, with 10 bases between. Germline V lookup: CDR1 SGHRS, CDR2 YFSETQ. CDR3 protein: CASSLRGLNTEAFF. CDR3 in DNA: TGCGCCAGCAGCCTCAGAGGTCTGAACACTGAAGCTTTCTTT. Looking up the rest from reference TRBV5-1 and TRBJ1-1 gives the full variable domain: KAGVTQTPRYLIKTRGQQVTLSCSPISGHRSVSWYQQTPGQGLQFLFEYFSETQRNKGNFPGRFSGRQFSNSRSEMNVSTLELGDSALYLCASSLRGLNTEAFFGQGTRLTVV.

The V gene is TRBV4-3, the J gene TRBJ2-1, with TRBD2 matching over 13 bases. The V and J ends lost 1 base and 8 bases, in that order; junction bases with no gene match: 5. Germline V gene sequence: CDR1 LGHNA, CDR2 YSLEER. This CDR3 contains 16 residues. The CDR3 is CASSQGTSGRTDEQFF. CDR3 in DNA: TGCGCCAGCAGCCAAGGGACTAGCGGGAGAACTGATGAGCAGTTCTTC.

J is TRBJ1-3 and V is TRBV28, with D unclear. The CDR3 runs to 16 residues. V was cut by 4 bases and J by 0 bases, with 13 bases left in between. The V gene's germline CDR1 is MDHEN and CDR2 SYDVKM. The CDR3 DNA sequence: TGTGCCAGCAGTTCCCCGGCAGCTAACTCTGGAAACACCATATATTTT. This codes for CASSSPAANSGNTIYF. Drawing the rest from reference TRBV28 and TRBJ1-3, the complete variable domain is DVKVTQSSRYLVKRTGEKVFLECVQDMDHENMFWYRQDPGLGLRLIYFSYDVKMKEKGDIPEGYSVSREKKERFSLILESASTNQTSMYLCASSSPAANSGNTIYFGEGSWLTVV.

The chain carries TRBV18 and TRBJ2-1; 7 bases agree with TRBD2. Germline trimming cut 0 bases from V and 7 bases from J; bases unmatched to any gene: 15. This CDR3 has 18 amino acids. Germline CDR1 KGHSH, CDR2 LQKENI. The CDR3 loop is CASSPPEKARVGGNEQFF. DNA for the CDR3: TGTGCCAGCTCACCACCCGAGAAAGCCAGGGTGGGGGGGAATGAGCAGTTCTTC.

Turning to this clone: The junction shows a germline mismatch at one end, possibly a read error. The chain uses TRBV6-6 and TRBJ2-3, with TRBD2 as a possible D gene (6 bases). The germline CDR1 and CDR2 sequences are MNHNY and SVGAGI (reference sequence). This CDR3 has 15 amino acids. This CDR3 reads CASSHSGTSTDTQYF. CDR3 nucleotide sequence: TGTGCCAGCAGTCACTCCGGGACTAGCACAGATACGCAGTATTTT.

The chain is built from TRBV14 and TRBJ2-3; D perhaps matches TRBD2 (6 bases). The germline gives CDR1 SGHDN, CDR2 FVKESK. Deletions cut 0 bases from V and 4 bases from J, with 11 bases between. CDR3 length equals 15 residues. This CDR3 reads CASSQDLWGADTQYF. The DNA for the CDR3 is TGTGCCAGCAGCCAAGATCTTTGGGGGGCAGATACGCAGTATTTT.

This sequence joins TRBV4-2 and TRBJ2-5; 9 bases fit TRBD1. After removal of 0 bases from V and 5 bases from J, the junction contained 10 bases not matched to a gene. Per germline, CDR1 LGHNA and CDR2 YNFKEQ. The CDR3 is 17 amino acids. The CDR3 sequence: CASSQERGQGRRETQYF. The CDR3 bases are TGTGCCAGCAGCCAAGAGAGGGGACAGGGTCGGAGGGAGACCCAGTACTTC.

The CDR3 DNA reads TGTGCCAGCAGTAGGGACAGGGGGAATCAGCCCCAGCATTTT. Residues: CASSRDRGNQPQHF. The chain couples TRBV2 to TRBJ1-5, with 11 positions matching TRBD1. This CDR3 has 14 residues. CDR1 and CDR2 from the germline V gene are SNHLY and FYNNEI. V was pared by 5 bases and J by 4 bases, with 1 base of the junction left unmatched. The full variable domain, completed using reference TRBV2 and TRBJ1-5, is EPEVTQTPSHQVTQMGQEVILRCVPISNHLYFYWYRQILGQKVEFLVSFYNNEISEKSEIFDDQFSVERPDGSNFTLKIRSTKLEDSAMYFCASSRDRGNQPQHFGDGTRLSIL.

The chain is built from TRBV19 and TRBJ2-1, with 7 bases fitting TRBD2. This CDR3 is 16 amino acids long. V lost 5 bases, J lost 5 bases, and 12 bases stayed unmatched. Germline values: CDR1 LNHDA, CDR2 SQIVND (reference sequence). CDR3 DNA: TGTGCCAGTAGTGGCGGGGGAGGCGCAGGAAACAATGAGCAGTTCTTC. This translates into CASSGGGGAGNNEQFF.

CDR3 bases: TGTGCCAGCAGCTTAGGCGGCGGGACTGGAAACACCATATATTTT. Translating gives CASSLGGGTGNTIYF. This chain joins TRBV7-8 and TRBJ1-3; no definite D call. The V gene lost 1 base and the J gene lost 2 bases, with 9 bases spanning the gap. Per germline, CDR1 SGHVS and CDR2 FQNEAQ. The CDR3 is made up of 15 amino acids.

On this clone: Sequence at one end of the junction differs from germline and may be a read error. The rearrangement joins TRBV6-1 to TRBJ1-1, with 7 bases identical to TRBD1. Germline V gene sequence: CDR1 MNHNS, CDR2 SASEGT. The CDR3 covers 13 residues. CDR3 DNA: TGTGCCAGCAAAATGACAGGGAACCCTGAAGCTTTCTTT. Protein sequence: CASKMTGNPEAFF.

This sequence joins TRBV7-6 and TRBJ1-5; D is perhaps TRBD1 (6 bases). V lost 3 bases, J lost 3 bases, and 12 bases lay in between. Germline lookup yields CDR1 SGHVS and CDR2 FNYEAQ. This CDR3 is 15 amino acids long. The CDR3 sequence: CASSLRGDVNQPQHF. DNA for the CDR3: TGTGCCAGCAGCTTGAGGGGGGACGTCAATCAGCCCCAGCATTTT.

The chain carries TRBV4-1 and TRBJ1-3, with 8 bases identical to TRBD1. The germline V gene has CDR1 MGHRA and CDR2 YSYEKL. Losses at the gene ends were 6 bases for V and 2 bases for J; bases not matched to a gene: 6. The CDR3 sequence is 15 residues long. In DNA form, the CDR3 reads TGCGCCAGCAGTGGTCAGGGGGCAGCTGGAAACACCATATATTTT. It is translated as CASSGQGAAGNTIYF.

The chain recombines TRBV18 with TRBJ1-3; D is unclear. The CDR3 contains 17 residues. Between the trimmed V and J ends, which lost 4 bases and 4 bases, there was a span of 20 bases. CDR1 is KGHSH and CDR2 is LQKENI in the germline V gene. CDR3 coding DNA: TGTGCCAGCTCACTCCGGGTCCCAGGAACGGGGGGAAACACCATATATTTT. Encoded protein: CASSLRVPGTGGNTIYF.

The V and J genes are TRBV11-2 and TRBJ2-1; 9 bases agree with TRBD1. CDR1 SGHAT and CDR2 FQNNGV come from the germline V gene. This CDR3 is 15 amino acids long. J lost 5 bases, V lost 5 bases, and 7 bases had no gene match. CDR3 nucleotide sequence: TGTGCCAGCAGCCATACAGGGGGCGCAAACAATGAGCAGTTCTTC. Its protein product is CASSHTGGANNEQFF.

The chain links TRBV21-1 to TRBJ2-7. TRBV21-1 is given as a pseudogene. The CDR3 covers 14 residues. This chain's CDR3 is CASSPSSGPGEQYF. DNA of the CDR3: TGTGCCAGCAGCCCTAGCTCAGGGCCGGGCGAGCAGTACTTC.

The chain is built from TRBV5-1 and TRBJ1-4; D may be TRBD1 (5 bases). Between the trimmed V and J ends, which lost 4 bases and 3 bases, there was a span of 16 bases. The CDR3 covers 16 residues. CDR1 is SGHRS and CDR2 is YFSETQ in the germline V gene. The CDR3 here is CASSLGSGGPNEKLFF. CDR3 sequence (DNA): TGCGCCAGCAGCCTGGGCTCCGGGGGACCTAATGAAAAACTGTTTTTT.

The chain combines TRBV11-3 with TRBJ2-3; D gene unclear. Germline-derived CDR1 and CDR2 are SGHNT and YENEEA. The V and J ends lost 3 bases and 6 bases respectively, with 10 bases between them. This CDR3 is 13 amino acids long. CDR3 sequence: CASSLGPFDTQYF. The CDR3 DNA sequence: TGTGCCAGCAGCTTGGGCCCCTTTGATACGCAGTATTTT.